Listed below are T cell receptor beta chains from one sample, sequenced in a study of PD-1 blockade in classical Hodgkin lymphoma. TCRdb keeps only in-frame clones here, not all; method: immunoSEQ multiplex PCR. The table lists some 93,000 clones, about 88% of them singletons, with about 10% in the top ten. Source: peripheral blood mononuclear cells (PBMCs), taken before the second cycle of nivolumab. Source of these receptors: a human donor with classical Hodgkin lymphoma. The CDR3 runs from the conserved cysteine through the conserved F or W. A D gene is named only where the DNA matches it firmly. Some rows mark clone size as missing; the rest say once, few, many or name a class of expanded clone.

cdr3_length,j_call,d_call,v_call,clone_size,cdr3_aa,cdr3_nt
16,TRBJ2-2,TRBD2,TRBV27,few,CASSHPGTSVTGELFF,TGTGCCAGCAGTCACCCCGGGACTAGCGTCACCGGGGAGCTGTTTTTT
14,TRBJ2-5,NA,TRBV21-1,NA,CASSPPGCGETQYF,TGTGCCAGCAGCCCCCCCGGGTGCGGAGAGACCCAGTACTTC
15,TRBJ2-7,TRBD1,TRBV5-1,NA,CASSGGQGISSEQYF,TGCGCCAGCAGCGGGGGACAGGGAATTTCATCCGAGCAGTACTTC
14,TRBJ2-1,TRBD2,TRBV5-4,NA,CASSLDRPGGEQFF,TGTGCCAGCAGCTTGGATAGACCGGGGGGTGAGCAGTTCTTC
17,TRBJ2-5,TRBD2,TRBV18,NA,CASSLSSTSGSKETQYF,TGTGCCAGCTCACTATCCTCGACTAGCGGGAGTAAAGAGACCCAGTACTTC
15,TRBJ1-5,NA,TRBV2,NA,CASSEGKIIYQPQHF,TGTGCCAGCAGCGAAGGGAAGATAATTTATCAGCCCCAGCATTTT
15,TRBJ2-3,NA,TRBV10-3,few,CAISEGQERSDTQYF,TGTGCCATCAGTGAGGGGCAGGAGAGGTCGGATACGCAGTATTTT
15,TRBJ1-1,NA,TRBV9,NA,CASSPEPSLNTEAFF,TGTGCCAGCAGCCCCGAACCCAGCTTGAACACTGAAGCTTTCTTT
15,TRBJ2-5,TRBD2,TRBV2,NA,CASLTSGDILETQYF,TGTGCCAGTCTTACTAGCGGGGATATCTTAGAGACCCAGTACTTC
16,TRBJ2-7,NA,TRBV5-1,NA,CASSFGHEGVGYEQYF,TGCGCCAGCAGCTTCGGACACGAAGGAGTGGGCTACGAGCAGTACTTC
13,TRBJ2-7,NA,TRBV7-8,NA,CASSLARAYEQYF,TGTGCCAGCAGCTTAGCACGGGCCTACGAGCAGTACTTC
17,TRBJ2-7,TRBD1,TRBV2,NA,CATGGETGGVPSYEQYF,TGTGCCACCGGTGGGGAGACAGGGGGGGTCCCCTCCTACGAGCAGTACTTC
15,TRBJ2-1,NA,TRBV28,once,CASSLSAYYNNEQFF,TGTGCCAGCAGTTTGTCGGCGTATTACAACAATGAGCAGTTCTTC
11,TRBJ2-1,NA,TRBV28,NA,CASSLGDEQFF,TGTGCCAGCAGCCTCGGGGATGAGCAGTTCTTC
15,TRBJ1-6,TRBD1,TRBV6-6,NA,CASSYLDRGNSPLHF,TGTGCCAGCAGTTACCTGGACAGGGGCAATTCACCCCTCCACTTT
15,TRBJ1-2,NA,TRBV6-1,once,CASSPDKTETYGYTF,TGTGCCAGCAGTCCGGACAAGACGGAAACCTATGGCTACACCTTC
14,TRBJ2-2,NA,TRBV9,NA,CASSATSGSGELFF,TGTGCCAGCAGCGCGACGTCAGGGTCCGGGGAGCTGTTTTTT
14,TRBJ2-2,TRBD1,TRBV7-6,NA,CASARDRDTGELFF,TGTGCCAGCGCCCGGGACAGGGACACCGGGGAGCTGTTTTTT